The 8 T cell receptor beta chains listed next were all sequenced from one sample in a study of blood T cell repertoires in COVID-19. The data were produced by immunoSEQ multiplex PCR, yet TCRdb's version contains in-frame clones alone and is incomplete. Counted here are some 120,000 clones, approximately 77% occurring once; the ten biggest clones make up around 20%. Sequenced input: peripheral blood. All receptors derive from a man older than 75 with acute or convalescent COVID-19.

The V and J genes are TRBV6-4 and TRBJ2-3; D gene ambiguous. The CDR3 is made up of 13 amino acids. V gave up 0 bases and J gave up 3 bases, with 4 bases separating them. The germline gives CDR1 MRHNA, CDR2 SNTAGT. This chain's CDR3 is CASSDSLTDTQYF. The CDR3 nucleotides are TGTGCCAGCAGTGACTCCCTGACAGATACGCAGTATTTT.

The V and J genes are TRBV5-1 and TRBJ2-5; 8 bases align to TRBD1. Per the germline V gene, CDR1 is SGHRS and CDR2 is YFSETQ. CDR3 length: 12 amino acids. J gave up 8 bases and V 3 bases, and 3 bases lay outside the gene matches. The CDR3 protein is CASSYGQGTQYF. In nucleotides, the CDR3 is TGCGCCAGCAGCTATGGACAGGGCACCCAGTACTTC.

V and J are TRBV2 and TRBJ2-5, with D maybe TRBD1 (5 bases). The CDR3 is made up of 11 amino acids. The V end lost 7 bases, the J end lost 11 bases, and 14 bases lay between the germline ends. The germline V gene has CDR1 SNHLY and CDR2 FYNNEI. CDR3 coding DNA: TGTGCCAGCACCATGGTGGCAGGGCAGTACTTC. Its translation is CASTMVAGQYF.

This clone was observed a few times. The chain combines TRBV5-6 with TRBJ1-4; a possible D gene is TRBD1 (6 bases). V was trimmed by 2 bases and J by 8 bases, leaving 19 bases between them. The CDR3 loop spans 16 amino acids. CDR1 and CDR2 (germline): SGHDT, YYEEEE. This CDR3 is CASSFGGARVREKLFF. The DNA of the CDR3 is TGTGCCAGCAGCTTTGGGGGGGCGAGAGTTAGAGAAAAACTGTTTTTT.

With regard to this clone: The likely explanation is a read error, given a far larger clone one base away. The J gene is TRBJ1-1, the V gene TRBV6-5; the D is unclear. Germline V lookup: CDR1 MNHEY, CDR2 SVGAGI. The V gene lost 0 bases and the J gene lost 0 bases, with 5 bases spanning the gap. The CDR3 consists of 14 residues. The CDR3 reads CASSYSEMNTEAFF. The CDR3 coding sequence is TGTGCCAGCAGTTACTCCGAGATGAACACTGAAGCTTTCTTT.

The table lists this clone with a few counts. The V call is TRBV9, the J call TRBJ2-3; the D gene is possibly TRBD1 (5 bases). The CDR3 contains 15 residues. Germline V gives CDR1 SGDLS, CDR2 YYNGEE. V gave up 0 bases and J gave up 4 bases, with 12 bases separating them. The CDR3 DNA is TGTGCCAGCAGCGTAGGCATAGGGGCGGCAGATACGCAGTATTTT. Protein sequence: CASSVGIGAADTQYF.

The chain is built from TRBV18 and TRBJ1-4; possible D gene TRBD1, 5 bases. The V and J ends lost 5 bases and 10 bases respectively, with 20 bases between them. The CDR3 totals 15 residues. Germline CDR1 is KGHSH and CDR2 is LQKENI. The CDR3 nucleotides are TGTGCCAGCTCATCCCGGGACTCCGAACCGTCAAAACTGTTTTTT. It translates to CASSSRDSEPSKLFF.

The DNA for the CDR3 is TGTGCCAGCAGCTCCCCGGGACAGGGGAATGAGCAGTTCTTC. This codes for CASSSPGQGNEQFF. The rearrangement links TRBV13 to TRBJ2-1, with TRBD1 matching over 10 bases. Germline V lookup: CDR1 PRHDT, CDR2 FYEKMQ (reference sequence). The CDR3 is 14 residues long. V shed 4 bases and J 7 bases; nucleotides not matched to a gene: 4.